This is a list of T cell receptor beta chains from one sample in a study of blood T cell repertoires in COVID-19. The protocol was immunoSEQ multiplex PCR, while the TCRdb copy is restricted to in-frame clones and leaves out a portion. The sample yields about 400,000 clones, roughly nine tenths seen once. Sequencing was done on a sample of peripheral blood. Receptors were obtained from a middle-aged man with acute or convalescent COVID-19. Both conserved end residues are part of each CDR3. Each record gives: D gene, J gene, clone size, V gene, CDR3 DNA, CDR3 protein. D genes are given only for firm matches. Size is stated for part of the rows, as once, few or many counts, or as a class when the clone is expanded.

D gene: TRBD1; J gene: TRBJ1-3; clone size: -; V gene: TRBV6-5; CDR3 DNA: TGTGCCAGCAGCCGGGACAGATCTGGAAACACCATATATTTT; CDR3 protein: CASSRDRSGNTIYF
D gene: -; J gene: TRBJ1-2; clone size: -; V gene: TRBV5-6; CDR3 DNA: TGTGCCAGCAGCTTGGCTACGCGCCGTTACTATGGCTACACCTTC; CDR3 protein: CASSLATRRYYGYTF
D gene: TRBD1; J gene: TRBJ1-1; clone size: -; V gene: TRBV27; CDR3 DNA: TGTGCCAGCAGTCCAGAGCCGGGACAGCTTAACACTGAAGCTTTCTTT; CDR3 protein: CASSPEPGQLNTEAFF
D gene: TRBD1; J gene: TRBJ1-3; clone size: -; V gene: TRBV28; CDR3 DNA: TGTGCCAGCAGTCCCCGGACAGGGGTGGGGGACACCATATATTTT; CDR3 protein: CASSPRTGVGDTIYF
D gene: TRBD1; J gene: TRBJ2-7; clone size: -; V gene: TRBV9; CDR3 DNA: TGTGCCAGCAGCGTAGCTACATTTACAGGGGTCGCCTACGAGCAGTACTTC; CDR3 protein: CASSVATFTGVAYEQYF
D gene: -; J gene: TRBJ2-1; clone size: -; V gene: TRBV13; CDR3 DNA: TGTGCCAGCAGCCGTCTCCGTAATGAGCAGTTCTTC; CDR3 protein: CASSRLRNEQFF
D gene: TRBD1; J gene: TRBJ2-7; clone size: -; V gene: TRBV11-3; CDR3 DNA: TGTGCCAGCAGCCCCGGGACAGGGACCTACGAGCAGTACTTC; CDR3 protein: CASSPGTGTYEQYF
D gene: -; J gene: TRBJ1-6; clone size: -; V gene: TRBV6-5; CDR3 DNA: TGTGCCAGCAGTACCGGGACTTATAATTCACCCCTCCACTTT; CDR3 protein: CASSTGTYNSPLHF
D gene: TRBD2; J gene: TRBJ2-1; clone size: -; V gene: TRBV13; CDR3 DNA: TGTGCCAGCAGCCCGACACTAGCGGGGGACAATGAGCAGTTCTTC; CDR3 protein: CASSPTLAGDNEQFF
D gene: -; J gene: TRBJ2-3; clone size: once; V gene: TRBV7-3; CDR3 DNA: TGTGCCAGCAGCCCTGGAGGCACAGATACGCAGTATTTT; CDR3 protein: CASSPGGTDTQYF
D gene: -; J gene: TRBJ2-5; clone size: -; V gene: TRBV2; CDR3 DNA: TGTGCCAGCAGCGCGACCAGGGAGACCCAGTACTTC; CDR3 protein: CASSATRETQYF
D gene: -; J gene: TRBJ2-3; clone size: once; V gene: TRBV12-3/TRBV12-4; CDR3 DNA: TGTGCCAGCTGGAGAGCCTTGACAGATACGCAGTATTTT; CDR3 protein: CASWRALTDTQYF
D gene: -; J gene: TRBJ2-3; clone size: -; V gene: TRBV5-1; CDR3 DNA: TGCGCCAGCAGCACCTACTCGGATACGCAGTATTTT; CDR3 protein: CASSTYSDTQYF
D gene: -; J gene: TRBJ1-5; clone size: -; V gene: TRBV2; CDR3 DNA: TGTGCCAGCAACACAAGGAGGACCGGGATGGAACCCCAGCATTTT; CDR3 protein: CASNTRRTGMEPQHF
D gene: -; J gene: TRBJ1-2; clone size: -; V gene: TRBV28; CDR3 DNA: TGTGCCAGCAGTGACCCGGGGGGGCGCATCTATGGCTACACCTTC; CDR3 protein: CASSDPGGRIYGYTF
D gene: TRBD2; J gene: TRBJ2-1; clone size: -; V gene: TRBV30; CDR3 DNA: TGTGCCTGGACTAGCGGGAGGGATGAGCAGTTCTTC; CDR3 protein: CAWTSGRDEQFF
D gene: -; J gene: TRBJ1-6; clone size: -; V gene: TRBV9; CDR3 DNA: TGTGCCAGCAGCTCGAGACAGGCCGGTAATTCACCCCTCCACTTT; CDR3 protein: CASSSRQAGNSPLHF
D gene: -; J gene: TRBJ1-2; clone size: -; V gene: TRBV2; CDR3 DNA: TGTGCCAGCAGCTCAGAGAGTGGGGCCGGCTACACCTTC; CDR3 protein: CASSSESGAGYTF
D gene: -; J gene: TRBJ2-7; clone size: -; V gene: TRBV7-9; CDR3 DNA: TGTGCCAGCAGTCTAAGCCACGAGCAGTACTTC; CDR3 protein: CASSLSHEQYF
D gene: -; J gene: TRBJ2-7; clone size: -; V gene: TRBV5-4; CDR3 DNA: TGTGCCAGCAGCTTGGATGCCAGGGGAGCTACCTACGAGCAGTACTTC; CDR3 protein: CASSLDARGATYEQYF
D gene: TRBD1; J gene: TRBJ1-2; clone size: few; V gene: TRBV6-5; CDR3 DNA: TGTGCCAGCAGTCCCCTTCGGACAGGGGCCCATGGCTACACCTTC; CDR3 protein: CASSPLRTGAHGYTF
D gene: TRBD2; J gene: TRBJ2-3; clone size: -; V gene: TRBV4-2; CDR3 DNA: TGTGCCAGCAGCCAGGGACTAGCGGGAGGAGGGCTGACAGATACGCAGTATTTT; CDR3 protein: CASSQGLAGGGLTDTQYF
D gene: TRBD1; J gene: TRBJ2-6; clone size: -; V gene: TRBV7-9; CDR3 DNA: TGTGCCAGCGGACACCAGGGACAGGGCTCGTCTGGGGCCAACGTCCTGACTTTC; CDR3 protein: CASGHQGQGSSGANVLTF
D gene: TRBD2; J gene: TRBJ2-2; clone size: -; V gene: TRBV18; CDR3 DNA: TGTGCCAGCTCACCACGGATCCAGGGAGGGGTCACCGGGGAGCTGTTTTTT; CDR3 protein: CASSPRIQGGVTGELFF
D gene: TRBD1; J gene: TRBJ2-7; clone size: -; V gene: TRBV6-2/TRBV6-3; CDR3 DNA: TGTGCCAGCAGTGACAGACAGGGAGTCCGGTACGAGCAGTACTTC; CDR3 protein: CASSDRQGVRYEQYF
D gene: TRBD2; J gene: TRBJ2-7; clone size: -; V gene: TRBV27; CDR3 DNA: TGTGCCAGCAGTCCTCCCCCAGCGGGAGCCCCTCACGAGCAGTACTTC; CDR3 protein: CASSPPPAGAPHEQYF
D gene: -; J gene: TRBJ2-7; clone size: -; V gene: TRBV4-1; CDR3 DNA: TGCGCCAGCAGCCAAGGACACTCCTACGAGCAGTACTTC; CDR3 protein: CASSQGHSYEQYF
D gene: -; J gene: TRBJ1-5; clone size: -; V gene: TRBV28; CDR3 DNA: TGTGCCAGCTCGGGGGATAGCAATCAGCCCCAGCATTTT; CDR3 protein: CASSGDSNQPQHF
D gene: -; J gene: TRBJ2-7; clone size: -; V gene: TRBV7-2; CDR3 DNA: TGTGCCAGCAGCCCCCACAGGGTTATCGACGAGCAGTACTTC; CDR3 protein: CASSPHRVIDEQYF
D gene: TRBD1; J gene: TRBJ1-1; clone size: -; V gene: TRBV10-3; CDR3 DNA: TGTGCCTCTCAGGGACAGGGAATGCCTGAAGCTTTCTTT; CDR3 protein: CASQGQGMPEAFF
D gene: TRBD2; J gene: TRBJ2-3; clone size: -; V gene: TRBV10-3; CDR3 DNA: TGTGCCATCAGTGAGTCCATAGCGGGAGGGCTCCCAGATACGCAGTATTTT; CDR3 protein: CAISESIAGGLPDTQYF
D gene: TRBD2; J gene: TRBJ2-3; clone size: -; V gene: TRBV5-6; CDR3 DNA: TGTGCCAGCGGCCTAGCGGCCTCTCACGCAACGCAGTATTTT; CDR3 protein: CASGLAASHATQYF
D gene: -; J gene: TRBJ1-1; clone size: few; V gene: TRBV29-1; CDR3 DNA: TGCAGCGTTGAAGGAATAGGGGTCGCTGAAGCTTTCTTT; CDR3 protein: CSVEGIGVAEAFF
D gene: TRBD1; J gene: TRBJ2-7; clone size: -; V gene: TRBV28; CDR3 DNA: TGTGCCAGCAGTTTGAGGTACAGGGGGGCCGGAGAGCAGTACTTC; CDR3 protein: CASSLRYRGAGEQYF
D gene: TRBD1; J gene: TRBJ1-2; clone size: -; V gene: TRBV27; CDR3 DNA: TGTGCCAGCAGTTTAAAGGGGACAGGGTTCTATGGCTACACCTTC; CDR3 protein: CASSLKGTGFYGYTF
D gene: -; J gene: TRBJ1-2; clone size: -; V gene: TRBV5-1; CDR3 DNA: TGCGCCAGCAGCTCCAGAGGTCCGGGTGGCTACACCTTC; CDR3 protein: CASSSRGPGGYTF
D gene: TRBD2; J gene: TRBJ2-7; clone size: -; V gene: TRBV27; CDR3 DNA: TGTGCCAGCAGTGTCACTAGCGGGAGGGCCTACGAGCAGTACTTC; CDR3 protein: CASSVTSGRAYEQYF
D gene: TRBD1; J gene: TRBJ1-4; clone size: -; V gene: TRBV18; CDR3 DNA: TGTGCCAGCTCAACAGGGGGCCTGAGTGAAAAACTGTTTTTT; CDR3 protein: CASSTGGLSEKLFF
D gene: -; J gene: TRBJ2-7; clone size: once; V gene: TRBV5-6; CDR3 DNA: TGTGCCAGCAGCCTCTCCTGGACACGGAACTACGAGCAGTACTTC; CDR3 protein: CASSLSWTRNYEQYF
D gene: TRBD2; J gene: TRBJ2-2; clone size: -; V gene: TRBV19; CDR3 DNA: TGTGCCAGTAGTATCGGTAGCGGGAGATCCGGGGAGCTGTTTTTT; CDR3 protein: CASSIGSGRSGELFF
D gene: -; J gene: TRBJ2-7; clone size: -; V gene: TRBV5-1; CDR3 DNA: TGCGCCAGCACCCAGGAAGGAGTAGCGTACGAGCAGTACTTC; CDR3 protein: CASTQEGVAYEQYF
D gene: -; J gene: TRBJ1-2; clone size: -; V gene: TRBV19; CDR3 DNA: TGTGCCAGTAGTATAGCTGGCAGGGGAAACTATGGCTACACCTTC; CDR3 protein: CASSIAGRGNYGYTF
D gene: TRBD1; J gene: TRBJ1-5; clone size: once; V gene: TRBV6-4; CDR3 DNA: TGTGCCACCGCGGACAGGGGATTGAGCAATCAGCCCCAGCATTTT; CDR3 protein: CATADRGLSNQPQHF
D gene: -; J gene: TRBJ2-5; clone size: -; V gene: TRBV6-5; CDR3 DNA: TGTGCCAGCAGTTACTCGATAGGGGCCGAGACCCAGTACTTC; CDR3 protein: CASSYSIGAETQYF
D gene: TRBD2; J gene: TRBJ2-3; clone size: -; V gene: TRBV15; CDR3 DNA: TGTGCCACCGGGCGGGGGGCTAGCACAGATACGCAGTATTTT; CDR3 protein: CATGRGASTDTQYF
D gene: -; J gene: TRBJ1-5; clone size: -; V gene: TRBV6-1; CDR3 DNA: TGTGCCAGCAGTGGGGGCCGGGGGGCGCGGGCTCCCAATCAGCCCCAGCATTTT; CDR3 protein: CASSGGRGARAPNQPQHF